This T cell receptor (beta chain) was recovered during a study of a mutant IDH1 vaccine in newly diagnosed glioma. As for the study in general: Males made up about 60% and females approximately 40% of treated patients, whose mean age was around 40 years. Earlier treatment was radiotherapy, temozolomide, or both, with most getting both.

Time point indicated: baseline, week 1 (first vaccination visit). Treatment indicated: pre-vaccination baseline after standard-of-care therapy. The donor cohort comprised cases of new WHO grade 3 or 4 IDH1-mutant, ATRX-lost astrocytoma. Profiling relied on immunoSEQ multiplex PCR, and the TCRdb table lists in-frame clones only, not all of them. This table holds tens of thousands of clones, about 78% found once. This CDR3 region has 15 residues. CDR1 and CDR2 from the germline V gene are MRHNA and SNTAGT. V trimming: 3 bases; J trimming: 5 bases; junction bases outside the gene matches: 9. V gene TRBV6-4 combines with J gene TRBJ1-2, with 7 bases identical to TRBD1. The sequence was collected from a man in his forties with glioma. Some clones in this sample may be carry-over from other donors' samples. Sequences were derived from PBMCs, sampled from a glioma patient treated with radiotherapy, temozolomide or both. CDR3 DNA sequence: TGTGCCAGCAGTGATGCCGGGACAGAGCTTTATGGCTACACCTTC. Translation gives CASSDAGTELYGYTF.